Listed here are 7 T cell receptor beta chains from one sample, sequenced in a study of cytotoxic CD8 clonotypes in ibrutinib-treated CLL. The protocol was immunoSEQ multiplex PCR, while the TCRdb copy is restricted to in-frame clones and leaves out a portion. The top ten clones hold 5.7% of a sample with about 68,000 clones, approximately 70% of them seen once. The source was PBMCs, collected after 12 months of ibrutinib treatment. Receptor source: a human donor with chronic lymphocytic leukemia.

Concerning this clone: An end of the junction differs from the germline gene, which may be a read error. CDR3 protein: CASTQAGALAF. The CDR3 DNA follows: TGTGCCAGCACCCAAGCGGGGGCCCTAGCCTTC. This rearrangement joins TRBV28 to TRBJ2-7; the match to TRBD2 covers 8 bases. Per the germline V gene, CDR1 is MDHEN and CDR2 is SYDVKM. The CDR3 has 11 residues.

The chain combines TRBV6-5 with TRBJ2-1, with TRBD1 matching over 9 bases. Trimming cost V 5 bases and J 7 bases; bases outside gene matches: 9. From germline, CDR1 is MNHEY and CDR2 SVGAGI. The CDR3 is 15 amino acids. CDR3 loop: CASSRGTGRGNEQFF. The CDR3 DNA follows: TGTGCCAGCAGTAGGGGGACAGGGAGGGGAAATGAGCAGTTCTTC.

V is TRBV5-1 and J is TRBJ2-7, with a possible D match to TRBD1 (5 bases). CDR1 SGHRS and CDR2 YFSETQ come from the germline V gene. The CDR3 covers 13 residues. Between the trimmed V and J ends, which lost 4 bases and 6 bases, there was a span of 14 bases. The CDR3: CASSPSQGSEQYF. The CDR3 DNA reads TGCGCCAGCAGCCCATCCCAGGGTTCCGAGCAGTACTTC.

V gene TRBV4-3 combines with J gene TRBJ1-4; the D is unclear. The germline V and J ends were trimmed by 0 bases and 8 bases, with 7 bases remaining between them. Germline CDR1 LGHNA, CDR2 YSLEER. This CDR3 is 13 amino acids long. CDR3 DNA sequence: TGCGCCAGCAGCCAAGATACGAGGGAAAAACTGTTTTTT. It specifies CASSQDTREKLFF.

This chain uses TRBV5-1 with TRBJ2-7; 7 positions agree with TRBD2. The V segment lost 1 base and the J segment 5 bases; nucleotides outside the gene matches: 3. This CDR3 has 13 residues. Germline values: CDR1 SGHRS, CDR2 YFSETQ. This CDR3 is CASSLFAGDEQYF. Here the CDR3 DNA reads TGCGCCAGCAGCTTGTTCGCGGGAGACGAGCAGTACTTC. The variable domain in full, with the rest retrieved from reference TRBV5-1 and TRBJ2-7, is KAGVTQTPRYLIKTRGQQVTLSCSPISGHRSVSWYQQTPGQGLQFLFEYFSETQRNKGNFPGRFSGRQFSNSRSEMNVSTLELGDSALYLCASSLFAGDEQYFGPGTRLTVT.

The chain has TRBV7-2 and TRBJ2-3, with D unresolved. This CDR3 has 15 residues. Trimming pared 3 bases from V and 1 base from J, leaving 11 bases between. CDR1 and CDR2 (germline): SGHTA, FQGNSA. The CDR3 nucleotides are TGTGCCAGCAGCTTTGGTGGAGTTGGCACAGATACGCAGTATTTT. This sequence encodes CASSFGGVGTDTQYF.

The CDR3 sequence: CASSYSQGLAEAFF. CDR3 in DNA: TGTGCCAGCAGTTACTCTCAGGGGTTGGCTGAAGCTTTCTTT. The chain uses TRBV6-5 and TRBJ1-1, with a weak D call TRBD1 (6 bases). Germline V gene sequence: CDR1 MNHEY, CDR2 SVGAGI. The length of the CDR3 is 14 residues. The V end lost 0 bases, the J end lost 6 bases, and 11 bases lay between the germline ends.